This is a list of T cell receptor beta chains from one sample in a study of shared clonotypes between healthy human individuals. This table comes from immunoSEQ multiplex PCR, and its TCRdb copy is limited to in-frame clones, with some not included. The table has some 650,000 clones, about 96% seen once. Specimen: naive CD4+ T cells sorted from blood. Every receptor here comes from a woman aged 30 to 39 in good health. CDR3s include the opening cysteine and the closing phenylalanine or tryptophan. A D gene is named only where the DNA matches it firmly. A clone size is listed for some rows: how often the clone was seen (once, few, many), or a class if it is expanded.

j_call,clone_size,d_call,v_call,cdr3_nt,cdr3_aa
TRBJ2-2,-,TRBD2,TRBV7-3,TGTGCCAGCAGCCGGACTAGCGGGAGCTGGGAGCTGTTTTTT,CASSRTSGSWELFF
TRBJ1-2,-,-,TRBV28,TGTGCCAGCAGTCTGCCGGAGGGGCTAGCCTATGGCTACACCTTC,CASSLPEGLAYGYTF
TRBJ2-1,once,TRBD2,TRBV6-5,TGTGCCAGCAGGAAGGGACTAGGGAGTGATGAGCAGTTCTTC,CASRKGLGSDEQFF
TRBJ2-7,-,TRBD1,TRBV11-2,TGTGCCAGCAGCTTCGGACAGGGGTCCTCCTACGAGCAGTACTTC,CASSFGQGSSYEQYF
TRBJ1-1,-,-,TRBV27,-,CASSLVGQGIVGTFF
TRBJ2-7,-,-,TRBV28,TGTGCCAGCAGTTTAGGGAGTCCTTACGAGCAGTACTTC,CASSLGSPYEQYF
TRBJ1-1,-,TRBD1,TRBV19,TGTGCCAGTAGTCTCCAGACAGGGGCGGTTGGTGAAGCTTTCTTT,CASSLQTGAVGEAFF
TRBJ1-6,-,-,TRBV11-2,TGTGCCAGCAGGTACGCGGGATCGGAGAGTTCACCCCTCCACTTT,CASRYAGSESSPLHF
TRBJ1-6,-,-,TRBV18,TGTGCCAGCTCACGAACGGACACAGGTCTTCAAAATTCACCCCTCCACTTT,CASSRTDTGLQNSPLHF
TRBJ1-5,-,-,TRBV6-1,TGTGCCAGCCACTCACCGGGGGCTGGCAATCAGCCCCAGCATTTT,CASHSPGAGNQPQHF
TRBJ2-5,-,-,TRBV10-3,TGTGCCATCAGTCTGCACCTTTCAGGATCCCAAGAGACCCAGTACTTC,CAISLHLSGSQETQYF
TRBJ2-2,-,-,TRBV2,TGTGCCAGCAGTCTCCGGTGGGCCGGGGAGCTGTTTTTT,CASSLRWAGELFF
TRBJ2-1,-,TRBD2,TRBV6-6,TGTGCCAGCAGCCTATACCGTAGCGGGAGCAATGAGCAGTTCTTC,CASSLYRSGSNEQFF
TRBJ2-2,-,-,TRBV27,TGTGCCAGCAGTGGCAGCTATAACACCGGGGAGCTGTTTTTT,CASSGSYNTGELFF
TRBJ1-2,-,-,TRBV10-1,TGCGGAACGAGGGGTTCTCACGGTGGCTACACCTTC,CGTRGSHGGYTF
TRBJ2-2,-,TRBD1,TRBV28,TGTGCCAGCAGTTTACGTGGGACAGACATAGGGGAGCTGTTTTTT,CASSLRGTDIGELFF
TRBJ1-1,-,-,TRBV25-1,TGTGCCAGCAGTGAATCCCAGCCGGGGAGCACTGAAGCTTTCTTT,CASSESQPGSTEAFF